Below, one T cell receptor (beta chain) is given with its context. Germline values: CDR1 LNHNV, CDR2 YYDKDF (reference sequence). V lost 0 bases to trimming and J lost 2 bases, with 11 bases between them. This CDR3 spans 15 amino acids. TCRdb called the 5' RACE reads again in MiXCR, with one record for every CDR3 protein. The sample carries approximately 8,800 distinct CDR3 sequences, 36% recorded once. This TCR derives from a female donor with breast cancer. This chain joins TRBV15 and TRBJ2-7, with a tentative D call TRBD2 (7 bases). Input material: tumor-infiltrating memory CD4+ T cells sorted from the breast tumor. Stated subset: memory CD4+ T cells, CD4+CD45RO+CD25-. The CDR3 DNA sequence: TGTGCCACCAGCAGAGATGGGAGGGGGGCCTACGAGCAGTACTTC. It specifies CATSRDGRGAYEQYF.